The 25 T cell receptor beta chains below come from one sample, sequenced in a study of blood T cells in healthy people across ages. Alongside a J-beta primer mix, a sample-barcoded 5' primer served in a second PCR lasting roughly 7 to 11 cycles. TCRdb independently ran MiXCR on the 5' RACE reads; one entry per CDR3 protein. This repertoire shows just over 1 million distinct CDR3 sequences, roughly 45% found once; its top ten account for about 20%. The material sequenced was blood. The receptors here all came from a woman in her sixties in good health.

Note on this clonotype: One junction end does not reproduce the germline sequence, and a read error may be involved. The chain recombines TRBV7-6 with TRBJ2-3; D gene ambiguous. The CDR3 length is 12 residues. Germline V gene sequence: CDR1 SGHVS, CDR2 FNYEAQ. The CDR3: CASSPLTDTRYF. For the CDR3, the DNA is TGTGCCAGCAGCCCCCTAACAGATACGCGGTATTTT.

The CDR3 here is CASSLLAIRQETQYF. CDR3 nucleotide sequence: TGTGCCAGCAGTTTACTAGCGATAAGACAAGAGACCCAGTACTTC. The chain uses TRBV12-3 or TRBV12-4 and TRBJ2-5; possibly TRBD2 for D (6 bases). This CDR3 is built from 15 residues. Trimming pared 2 bases from V and 2 bases from J, leaving 12 bases between.

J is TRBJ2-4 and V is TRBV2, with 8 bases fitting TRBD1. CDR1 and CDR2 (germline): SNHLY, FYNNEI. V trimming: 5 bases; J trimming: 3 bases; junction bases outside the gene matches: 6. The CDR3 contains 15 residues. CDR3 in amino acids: CASSTEQGVKNIQYF. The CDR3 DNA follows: TGTGCCAGCAGTACCGAACAGGGGGTCAAAAACATTCAGTACTTC.

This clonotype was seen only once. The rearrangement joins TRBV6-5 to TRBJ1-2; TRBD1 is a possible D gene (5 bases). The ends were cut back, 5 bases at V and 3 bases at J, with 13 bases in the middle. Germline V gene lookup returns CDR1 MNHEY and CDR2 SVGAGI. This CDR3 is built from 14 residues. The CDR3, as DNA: TGTGCCAGCAGTACTAGGGACGGTCACTATGGCTACACCTTC. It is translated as CASSTRDGHYGYTF.

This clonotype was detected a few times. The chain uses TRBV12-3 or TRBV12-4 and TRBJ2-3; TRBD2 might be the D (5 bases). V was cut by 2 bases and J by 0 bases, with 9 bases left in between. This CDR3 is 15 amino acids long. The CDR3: CASSLSGKSTDTQYF. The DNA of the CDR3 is TGTGCCAGCAGTTTATCCGGGAAGAGCACAGATACGCAGTATTTT.

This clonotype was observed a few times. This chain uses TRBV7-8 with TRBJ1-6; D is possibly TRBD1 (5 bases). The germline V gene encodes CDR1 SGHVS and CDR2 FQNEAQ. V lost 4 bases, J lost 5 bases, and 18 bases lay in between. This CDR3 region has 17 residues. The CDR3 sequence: CASSSRGGGKNNSPLHF. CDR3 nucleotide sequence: TGTGCCAGCAGCTCTAGGGGTGGCGGGAAAAATAATTCACCCCTCCACTTT.

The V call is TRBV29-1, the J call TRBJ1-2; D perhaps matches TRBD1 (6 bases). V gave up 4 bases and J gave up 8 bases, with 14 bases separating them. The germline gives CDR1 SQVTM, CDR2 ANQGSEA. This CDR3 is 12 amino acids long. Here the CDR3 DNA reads TGCAGCGTTGCATCTCAGGGGAGAGGCTACACCTTC. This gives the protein CSVASQGRGYTF. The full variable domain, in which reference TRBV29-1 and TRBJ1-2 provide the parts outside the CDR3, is SAVISQKPSRDICQRGTSLTIQCQVDSQVTMMFWYRQQPGQSLTLIATANQGSEATYESGFVIDKFPISRPNLTFSTLTVSNMSPEDSSIYLCSVASQGRGYTFGSGTRLTVV.

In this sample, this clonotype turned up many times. The CDR3, as DNA: TGTGCCAGCTGGGGCGGGATAACGGTGACCCAGTACTTC. Its translation: CASWGGITVTQYF. The chain links TRBV6-2 or TRBV6-3 to TRBJ2-5; TRBD2 might be the D (6 bases). The CDR3 spans 13 residues. Between the trimmed V and J ends, which lost 8 bases and 7 bases, there was a span of 17 bases. Germline V gene sequence: CDR1 MNHEY, CDR2 SVGEGT.

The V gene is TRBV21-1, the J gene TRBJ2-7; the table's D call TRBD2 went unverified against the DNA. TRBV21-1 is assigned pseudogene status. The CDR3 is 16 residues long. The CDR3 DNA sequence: TGTGCCAGCAGGGGGACTAGCGGGAATCGGGTCCACGAGCAGTACTTC. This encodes CASRGTSGNRVHEQYF.

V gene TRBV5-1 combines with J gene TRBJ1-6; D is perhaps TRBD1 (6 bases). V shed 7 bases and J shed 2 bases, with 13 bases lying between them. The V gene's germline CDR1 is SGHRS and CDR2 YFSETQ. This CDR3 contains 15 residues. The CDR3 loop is CASSGGGTYNSPLHF. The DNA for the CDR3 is TGCGCCAGCTCCGGGGGGGGCACCTATAATTCACCCCTCCACTTT.

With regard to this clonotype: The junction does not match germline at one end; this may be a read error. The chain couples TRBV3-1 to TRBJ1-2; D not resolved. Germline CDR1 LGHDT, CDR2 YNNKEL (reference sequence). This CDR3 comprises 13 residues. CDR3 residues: CASSQAEDYGYTF. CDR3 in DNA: TGTGCCAGTAGCCAAGCTGAAGACTATGGCTACACCTTC.

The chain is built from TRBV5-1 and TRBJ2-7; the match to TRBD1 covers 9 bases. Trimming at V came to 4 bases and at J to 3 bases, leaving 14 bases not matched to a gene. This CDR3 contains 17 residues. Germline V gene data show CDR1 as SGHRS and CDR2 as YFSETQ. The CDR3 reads CASSTEPPGQGIYEQYF. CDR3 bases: TGCGCCAGCAGCACGGAACCCCCGGGACAGGGTATCTACGAGCAGTACTTC.

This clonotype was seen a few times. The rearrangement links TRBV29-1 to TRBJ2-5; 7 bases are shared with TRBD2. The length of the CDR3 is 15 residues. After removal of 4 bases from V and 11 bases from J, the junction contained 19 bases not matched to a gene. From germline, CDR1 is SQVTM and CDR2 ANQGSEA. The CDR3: CSVGLGLVSDNEQYF. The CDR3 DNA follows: TGCAGCGTTGGACTTGGACTAGTTAGTGACAATGAGCAGTACTTC.

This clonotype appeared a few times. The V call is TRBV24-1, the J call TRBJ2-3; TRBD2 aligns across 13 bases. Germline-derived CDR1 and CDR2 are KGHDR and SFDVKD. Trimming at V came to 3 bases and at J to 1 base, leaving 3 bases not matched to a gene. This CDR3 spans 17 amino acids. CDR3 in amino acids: CATSDSGTSGGTDTQYF. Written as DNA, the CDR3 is TGTGCCACCAGTGATAGTGGGACTAGCGGGGGCACAGATACGCAGTATTTT.

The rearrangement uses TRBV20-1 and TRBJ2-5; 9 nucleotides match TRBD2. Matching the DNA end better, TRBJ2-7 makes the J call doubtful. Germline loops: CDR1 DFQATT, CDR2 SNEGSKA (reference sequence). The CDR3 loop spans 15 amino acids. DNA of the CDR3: TGCAGTGCTTCCACAATAGCGGGAGTCGGCTACGAGCAGTACTTC. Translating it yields CSASTIAGVGYEQYF.

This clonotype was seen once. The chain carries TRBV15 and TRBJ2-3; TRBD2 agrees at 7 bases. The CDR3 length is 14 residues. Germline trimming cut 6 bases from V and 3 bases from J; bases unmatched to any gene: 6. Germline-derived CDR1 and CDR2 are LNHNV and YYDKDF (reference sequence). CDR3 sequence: CATRRGRGTDTQYF. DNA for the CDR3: TGTGCCACCAGACGCGGGAGAGGGACAGATACGCAGTATTTT.

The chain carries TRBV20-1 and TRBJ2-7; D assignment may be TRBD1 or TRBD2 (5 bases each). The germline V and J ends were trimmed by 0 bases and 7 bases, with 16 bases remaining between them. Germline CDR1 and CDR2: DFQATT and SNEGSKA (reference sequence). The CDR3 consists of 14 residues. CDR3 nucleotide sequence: TGCAGTGCTAGAGACCGGGACGGTTACAATGAGCAGTACTTC. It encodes CSARDRDGYNEQYF.

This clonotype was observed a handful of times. CDR3 region: CASTLAGGPYNEQFF. In DNA form, the CDR3 reads TGTGCCAGCACCTTAGCGGGAGGGCCCTACAATGAGCAGTTCTTC. The chain combines TRBV6-2 or TRBV6-3 with TRBJ2-1, with TRBD2 matching over 11 bases. The V gene's germline CDR1 is MNHEY and CDR2 SVGEGT. CDR3 length: 15 residues. V trimming: 7 bases; J trimming: 2 bases; junction bases outside the gene matches: 4.

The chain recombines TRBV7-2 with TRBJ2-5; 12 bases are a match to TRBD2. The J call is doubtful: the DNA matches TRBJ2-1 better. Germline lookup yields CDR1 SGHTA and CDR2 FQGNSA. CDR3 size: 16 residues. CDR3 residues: CASSTAGLAGGETQFF. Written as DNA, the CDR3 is TGTGCCAGCAGCACCGCGGGACTAGCGGGTGGTGAGACCCAGTTCTTC.

As DNA, the CDR3 is TGTGCCAGCAGGGGACTAGCGCGAGGATCCTACGAGCAGTACTTC. Protein: CASRGLARGSYEQYF. The V gene is TRBV12-3 or TRBV12-4, the J gene TRBJ2-7; 10 nucleotides match TRBD2. The CDR3 runs to 15 residues. V gave up 6 bases and J gave up 1 base; unmatched junction bases: 6.

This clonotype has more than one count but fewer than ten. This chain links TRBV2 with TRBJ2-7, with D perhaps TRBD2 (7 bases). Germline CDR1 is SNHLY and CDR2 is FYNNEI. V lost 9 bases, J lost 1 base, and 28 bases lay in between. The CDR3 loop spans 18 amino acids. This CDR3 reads CASGGGQSAPPLSYEQYF. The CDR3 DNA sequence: TGTGCCAGTGGCGGGGGACAATCAGCCCCACCTCTTTCCTACGAGCAGTACTTC.

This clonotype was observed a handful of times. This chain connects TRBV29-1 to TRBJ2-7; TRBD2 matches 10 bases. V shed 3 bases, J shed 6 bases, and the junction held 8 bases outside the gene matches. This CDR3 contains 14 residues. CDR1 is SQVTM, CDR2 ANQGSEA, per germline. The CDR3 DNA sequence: TGCAGCGTTGAGTCCCTAGCGGGAGTTCGCGAGCAGTACTTC. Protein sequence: CSVESLAGVREQYF.

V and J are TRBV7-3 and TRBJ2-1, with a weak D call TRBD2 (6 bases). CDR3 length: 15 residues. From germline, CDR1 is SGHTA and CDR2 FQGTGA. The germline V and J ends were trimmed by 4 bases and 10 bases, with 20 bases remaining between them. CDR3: CASSSGVYGSREQFF. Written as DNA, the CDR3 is TGTGCCAGCAGCTCCGGTGTATACGGGAGCAGAGAGCAGTTCTTC.

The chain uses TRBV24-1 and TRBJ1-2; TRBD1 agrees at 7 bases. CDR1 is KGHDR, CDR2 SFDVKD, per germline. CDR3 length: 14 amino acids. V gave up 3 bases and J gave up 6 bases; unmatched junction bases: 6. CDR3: CATSDRTGINGYTF. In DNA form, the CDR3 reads TGTGCCACCAGTGATAGGACAGGCATAAATGGCTACACCTTC.

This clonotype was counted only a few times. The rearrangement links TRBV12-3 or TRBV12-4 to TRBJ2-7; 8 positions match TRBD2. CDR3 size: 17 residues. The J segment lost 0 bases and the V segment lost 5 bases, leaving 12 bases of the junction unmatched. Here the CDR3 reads CASSPRGAGDTSYEQYF. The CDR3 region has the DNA TGTGCCAGCAGTCCCCGGGGAGCGGGAGATACCTCCTACGAGCAGTACTTC.